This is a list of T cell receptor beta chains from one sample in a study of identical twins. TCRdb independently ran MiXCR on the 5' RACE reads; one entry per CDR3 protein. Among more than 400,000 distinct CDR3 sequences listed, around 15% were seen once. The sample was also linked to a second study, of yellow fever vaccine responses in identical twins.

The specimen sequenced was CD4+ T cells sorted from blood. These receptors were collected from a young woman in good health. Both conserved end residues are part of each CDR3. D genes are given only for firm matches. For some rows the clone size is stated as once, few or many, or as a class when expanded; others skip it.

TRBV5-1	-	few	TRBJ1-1	TGCGCCAGCAGCTTCGACGGCATGAACACTGAAGCTTTCTTT	CASSFDGMNTEAFF
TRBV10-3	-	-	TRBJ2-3	TGTGCCATCAGCAGACATCCGTCCACGGATGGCGATACGCAGTATTTT	CAISRHPSTDGDTQYF
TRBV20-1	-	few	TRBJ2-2	TGCAGTGCCATAGCGGGACAGACGACCGGGGAGCTGTTTTTT	CSAIAGQTTGELFF
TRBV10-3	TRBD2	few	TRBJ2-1	TGTGCCGTCCAGGCCGGGACTAGCGGGACCTCCTACAATGAGCAGTTCTTC	CAVQAGTSGTSYNEQFF
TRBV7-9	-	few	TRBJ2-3	TGTGCCAGCAGCTTAATCCTACTAGACGTCAACACAGATACGCAGTATTTT	CASSLILLDVNTDTQYF
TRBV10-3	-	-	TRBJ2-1	TGTGCCACCAGCACCGGGAATGAGCAGTTCTTC	CATSTGNEQFF
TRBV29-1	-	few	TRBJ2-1	TGCAGCGTTGAAGAATGGCAGCTGGATTTAGGCAATGAGCAGTTCTTC	CSVEEWQLDLGNEQFF
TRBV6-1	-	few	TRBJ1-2	TGTGCCAGCAGCCCCGGCGGGGGGCAGGGTGGCTACACCTTC	CASSPGGGQGGYTF
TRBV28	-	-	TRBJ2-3	TGTGCCAGCAGTTTGGAGCGGGCCGGCACAGATACGCAGTATTTT	CASSLERAGTDTQYF
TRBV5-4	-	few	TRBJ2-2	TGTGCCAGCAGCTTGGGAGGTCTAGCAGAGGAGCTGTTTTTT	CASSLGGLAEELFF
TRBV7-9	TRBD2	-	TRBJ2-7	TGTGCCAGCAGGGGACTAGCGGGAGACCACGAGCAGTACTTC	CASRGLAGDHEQYF
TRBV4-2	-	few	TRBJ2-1	TGTGCCAGCAGCCAAGGACCCGGGAGATCCTACAATGAGCAGTTCTTC	CASSQGPGRSYNEQFF
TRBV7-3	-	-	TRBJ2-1	TGTGCCAGCAGCTTGAGAGCGGCCCCCTACAATGAGCAGTTCTTC	CASSLRAAPYNEQFF
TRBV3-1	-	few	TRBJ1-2	TGTGCCAGCAGCCACAGTAACTATGGCTACACCTTC	CASSHSNYGYTF
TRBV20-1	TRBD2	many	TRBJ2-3	TGCAGTGCTAGAGCACCGACTAGCGGGAGCGCAGATACGCAGTATTTT	CSARAPTSGSADTQYF
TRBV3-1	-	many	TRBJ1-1	TGTGCCAGCAGCCAACAGGACAGATCTGAAGCTTTCTTT	CASSQQDRSEAFF
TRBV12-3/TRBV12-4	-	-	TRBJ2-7	TGTGCCAGCAGTTTGGGCCCCCCCCGCCGTGCAGAGGAGCAGTACTTC	CASSLGPPRRAEEQYF
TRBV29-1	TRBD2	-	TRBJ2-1	TGCAGCGTTGAAGGGCGGGAGGCAAATAACCCCTACAATGAGCAGTTCTTC	CSVEGREANNPYNEQFF
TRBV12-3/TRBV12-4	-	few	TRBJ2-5	TGTGCCAGCAGTTTCCAGCAGGATGGGACCCAGTACTTC	CASSFQQDGTQYF
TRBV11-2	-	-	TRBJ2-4	TGTGCCAGCAGCGGAGGGACAGCACTAGCCAAAAACATTCAGTACTTC	CASSGGTALAKNIQYF
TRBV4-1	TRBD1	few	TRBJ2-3	TGCGCCAGCAGCCGAGCGGACAGGGGACGAGCAGATACGCAGTATTTT	CASSRADRGRADTQYF
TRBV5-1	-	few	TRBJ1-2	TGCGCCAGCAGCGTTACCGGGAACTATGGCTACACCTTC	CASSVTGNYGYTF
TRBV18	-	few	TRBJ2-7	TGTGCCAGCTCACCCGGGGGAATCTACGAGCAGTACTTC	CASSPGGIYEQYF
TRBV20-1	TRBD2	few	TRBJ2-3	TGCAGTGCTAGAGCCAGCGGGGGGGGCACAGATACGCAGTATTTT	CSARASGGGTDTQYF
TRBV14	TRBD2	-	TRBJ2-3	TGTGCCAGCAGCCAATCAGTACCGGGACTAGCGGGACCAGATACGCAGTATTTT	CASSQSVPGLAGPDTQYF
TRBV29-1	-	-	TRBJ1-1	TGCAGCGTTGTGACTTACACTGAAGCTTTCTTT	CSVVTYTEAFF
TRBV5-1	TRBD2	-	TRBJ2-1	TGCGCCAGCAGCTTGAGGGGGGTGACTAGCGGGAGCCTAACCAATGAGCAGTTCTTC	CASSLRGVTSGSLTNEQFF
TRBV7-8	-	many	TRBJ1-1	TGTGCCAGCAGCCTCTATTTGAACACTGAAGCTTTCTTT	CASSLYLNTEAFF
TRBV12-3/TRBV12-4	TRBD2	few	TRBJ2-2	TGTGCCAGCAGTACCTCGACTAGCGGGCACACCGGGGAGCTGTTTTTT	CASSTSTSGHTGELFF